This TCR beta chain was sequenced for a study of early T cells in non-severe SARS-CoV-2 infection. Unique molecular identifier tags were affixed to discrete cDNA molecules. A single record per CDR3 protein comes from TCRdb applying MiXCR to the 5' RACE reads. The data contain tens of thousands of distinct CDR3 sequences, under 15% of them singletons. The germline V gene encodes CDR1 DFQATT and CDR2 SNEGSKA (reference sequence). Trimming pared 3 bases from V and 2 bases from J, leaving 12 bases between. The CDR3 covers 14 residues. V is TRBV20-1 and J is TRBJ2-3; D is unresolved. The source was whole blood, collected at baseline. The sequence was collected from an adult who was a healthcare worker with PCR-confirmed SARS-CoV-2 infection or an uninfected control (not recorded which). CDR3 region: CSASRTSDTDTQYF. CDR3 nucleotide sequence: TGCAGTGCTAGCCGGACCTCTGACACAGATACGCAGTATTTT.